This T cell receptor (beta chain) was sequenced in a study of T cell responses to AZD1222 COVID-19 vaccine. Study background: Pooling was applied to second doses at about 4 or about 12 weeks.

Study-level results: A mostly white British donor set with more females was recruited, and clonal diversity was possibly underestimated. Repertoire sampling happened only post peak T cell response.

Trimming removed 10 bases from V and 0 bases from J, with 10 bases in between. This CDR3 spans 13 amino acids. CDR1 is LNHDA, CDR2 SQIVND, per germline (reference sequence). Assay used: immunoSEQ multiplex PCR; TCRdb lists only in-frame clones, some missing. This sample carries about 150,000 clones, around 90% of them seen once, and the ten largest clones take around 3%. Details on this clone: Its antigen is not identified.

The receptor comes from an adult in good health. The chain combines TRBV19 with TRBJ1-3; D is unresolved. Sequenced here: peripheral blood, sampled on day 0 of AZD1222 vaccination. In nucleotides, the CDR3 is TGTGCCATCGGGCCTTTCTCTGGAAACACCATATATTTT. Translating it yields CAIGPFSGNTIYF.